These 22 T cell receptor beta chains came from one sample sequenced in a study of cytomegalovirus exposure and HLA in healthy donors. Repertoires were generated with immunoSEQ multiplex PCR, while TCRdb's copy carries only in-frame clones and drops some. The sample contains some 180,000 clones, around 86% of which appear only once. Source material: PBMCs. Source of these receptors: a man aged 30-40 years in good health and CMV-seropositive.

CDR3 sequence: CASSPNVGGATDTQYF. CDR3 in DNA: TGTGCCAGCAGCCCCAATGTGGGGGGGGCCACAGATACGCAGTATTTT. V gene TRBV9 combines with J gene TRBJ2-3, with D possibly being TRBD2 (7 bases). The CDR3 is 16 amino acids. The germline V and J ends were trimmed by 4 bases and 2 bases, with 17 bases remaining between them. Germline V gene sequence: CDR1 SGDLS, CDR2 YYNGEE.

The gene calls are TRBV9 and TRBJ2-5; TRBD1 or TRBD2 may be the D gene (5 bases each). V was trimmed by 9 bases and J by 13 bases, leaving 13 bases between them. The germline gives CDR1 SGDLS, CDR2 YYNGEE. The CDR3 loop spans 9 amino acids. CDR3: CATPGLWYF. For the CDR3, the DNA is TGTGCCACACCGGGGCTTTGGTACTTC.

This chain joins TRBV9 and TRBJ1-1; 7 bases fit TRBD1. Trimming cost V 4 bases and J 0 bases; bases outside gene matches: 3. Looked up from germline, CDR1 is SGDLS and CDR2 is YYNGEE. The CDR3 length is 14 residues. CDR3 nucleotide sequence: TGTGCCAGCAGCCGACAGGGAGTGAACACTGAAGCTTTCTTT. It is translated as CASSRQGVNTEAFF. Filled out from reference TRBV9 and TRBJ1-1, the complete variable domain reads DSGVTQTPKHLITATGQRVTLRCSPRSGDLSVYWYQQSLDQGLQFLIQYYNGEERAKGNILERFSAQQFPDLHSELNLSSLELGDSALYFCASSRQGVNTEAFFGQGTRLTVV.

The rearrangement uses TRBV28 and TRBJ2-7, with TRBD2 matching over 10 bases. Germline-derived CDR1 and CDR2 are MDHEN and SYDVKM. This CDR3 has 14 residues. Germline trimming cut 4 bases from V and 3 bases from J; bases unmatched to any gene: 3. The CDR3 DNA reads TGTGCCAGCAGTTCGGGACTAGCGCACTACGAGCAGTACTTC. Protein sequence: CASSSGLAHYEQYF.

The chain carries TRBV7-2 and TRBJ2-3; 10 bases agree with TRBD1. The CDR3 consists of 14 residues. V trimming: 4 bases; J trimming: 3 bases; junction bases outside the gene matches: 1. Germline lookup yields CDR1 SGHTA and CDR2 FQGNSA. The CDR3 DNA follows: TGTGCCAGCAGCTCGGGACAGGGGACAGATACGCAGTATTTT. Its protein product is CASSSGQGTDTQYF.

The chain combines TRBV27 with TRBJ2-3; 7 bases map to TRBD2. Germline CDR1 reads MNHEY; CDR2 reads SMNVEV (reference sequence). V was clipped by 3 bases and J by 2 bases; unmatched bases: 11. There are 17 residues in the CDR3. The DNA for the CDR3 is TGTGCCAGCAGTTTGGCCGGAGGCGGGAGTATCACAGATACGCAGTATTTT. This gives the protein CASSLAGGGSITDTQYF.

V usage is TRBV28 and J usage is TRBJ2-7, with 10 bases matching TRBD1. Germline V gene data show CDR1 as MDHEN and CDR2 as SYDVKM. This CDR3 is 15 amino acids long. The J segment lost 4 bases and the V segment lost 1 base, leaving 4 bases of the junction unmatched. The CDR3 DNA reads TGTGCCAGCAGTTTATCGGGACAGGGGAAGTACGAGCAGTACTTC. Protein product: CASSLSGQGKYEQYF.

The chain employs TRBV28 and TRBJ2-7; D possibly corresponds to TRBD2 (7 bases). The CDR3 totals 16 residues. CDR1 and CDR2 (germline): MDHEN, SYDVKM. Trimming shortened V by 6 bases and J by 3 bases, and 21 bases separated the two germline ends. CDR3 sequence (DNA): TGTGCCAGCAGAGATCAGGGAGGGGGGTTTAACTACGAGCAGTACTTC. Encoded protein: CASRDQGGGFNYEQYF.

The chain joins TRBV19 to TRBJ1-5; tentative D call: TRBD1 (5 bases). The CDR3 length is 15 residues. Germline CDR1 LNHDA, CDR2 SQIVND (reference sequence). The ends were cut back, 7 bases at V and 1 base at J, with 14 bases in the middle. The CDR3 here is CASTDQGLSNQPQHF. In DNA form, the CDR3 reads TGTGCCAGTACCGACCAGGGTTTGAGCAATCAGCCCCAGCATTTT.

The chain carries TRBV7-2 and TRBJ2-2; D is possibly TRBD1 or TRBD2 (5 bases each). The ends were cut back, 5 bases at V and 0 bases at J, with 10 bases in the middle. The CDR3 is 15 residues long. The germline V gene encodes CDR1 SGHTA and CDR2 FQGNSA. CDR3 bases: TGTGCCAGCAGCCCCGGGACGGCGAACACCGGGGAGCTGTTTTTT. Amino acids: CASSPGTANTGELFF.

Many counts were recorded for this clone. The V gene is TRBV28, the J gene TRBJ2-1; TRBD2 matches 7 bases. The CDR3 sequence is 16 residues long. V gave up 9 bases and J gave up 3 bases; unmatched junction bases: 14. Germline-derived CDR1 and CDR2 are MDHEN and SYDVKM. The CDR3 sequence: CASKPLAESDYNEQFF. CDR3 DNA sequence: TGTGCCAGTAAGCCTCTAGCGGAGTCCGACTACAATGAGCAGTTCTTC.

The chain couples TRBV2 to TRBJ2-5, with D hard to call. V lost 6 bases and J lost 5, with 13 bases in between. Germline-derived CDR1 and CDR2 are SNHLY and FYNNEI. This CDR3 is built from 13 residues. Here the CDR3 DNA reads TGTGCCAGCAGGAAAGATCCCGGGGAGACCCAGTACTTC. Translating gives CASRKDPGETQYF. The entire variable domain, with the rest obtained from reference TRBV2 and TRBJ2-5, is as follows: EPEVTQTPSHQVTQMGQEVILRCVPISNHLYFYWYRQILGQKVEFLVSFYNNEISEKSEIFDDQFSVERPDGSNFTLKIRSTKLEDSAMYFCASRKDPGETQYFGPGTRLLVL.

The genes are TRBV27 and TRBJ1-6; no firm D call. This CDR3 is 13 amino acids long. Germline values: CDR1 MNHEY, CDR2 SMNVEV (reference sequence). V lost 2 bases to trimming and J lost 9 bases, with 8 bases between them. CDR3 protein: CASSLGVTSPLHF. In DNA form, the CDR3 reads TGTGCCAGCAGTTTAGGGGTAACTTCACCCCTCCACTTT.

This chain connects TRBV7-6 to TRBJ2-7, with 7 bases aligning to TRBD2. The CDR3 consists of 15 residues. The V and J ends lost 6 bases and 4 bases, in that order; junction bases with no gene match: 12. Germline V CDR1 and CDR2: SGHVS, FNYEAQ. This chain's CDR3 is CASSSGRGRGYEQYF. The CDR3 DNA reads as TGTGCCAGCAGTTCAGGCCGCGGGAGAGGGTACGAGCAGTACTTC.

The chain employs TRBV7-9 and TRBJ1-1; no clear D gene. CDR3 size: 13 residues. Germline V lookup: CDR1 SEHNR, CDR2 FQNEAQ (reference sequence). Trimming left V 0 bases short and J 5 bases short, with 7 bases between. Here the CDR3 DNA reads TGTGCCAGCAGCTTAGCGGCGAGGACTGAAGCTTTCTTT. Translated: CASSLAARTEAFF.

The chain uses TRBV11-3 and TRBJ2-5; D gene ambiguous. From germline, CDR1 is SGHNT and CDR2 YENEEA. The CDR3 has 13 amino acids. Trimming removed 1 base from V and 2 bases from J, with 5 bases in between. CDR3 region: CASSLGVQETQYF. The CDR3 DNA follows: TGTGCCAGCAGCTTAGGGGTGCAAGAGACCCAGTACTTC.

This sequence joins TRBV7-2 and TRBJ2-3; 9 bases are shared with TRBD2. The CDR3 is 15 residues long. The V gene end was trimmed by 5 bases and the J gene end by 5 bases; junction bases not matched to a gene: 8. Germline V gene data show CDR1 as SGHTA and CDR2 as FQGNSA. CDR3 sequence reads: CASSPVGGGEDTQYF. Here the CDR3 DNA reads TGTGCCAGCAGCCCCGTGGGCGGGGGGGAAGATACGCAGTATTTT.

The gene calls are TRBV19 and TRBJ2-7; 10 bases are a match to TRBD1. This CDR3 comprises 14 residues. Germline V lookup: CDR1 LNHDA, CDR2 SQIVND (reference sequence). Trimming cost V 4 bases and J 3 bases; bases outside gene matches: 3. The CDR3 region is CASSKRTGGYEQYF. CDR3 DNA sequence: TGTGCCAGTAGTAAACGGACAGGGGGCTACGAGCAGTACTTC.

The J gene is TRBJ2-1, the V gene TRBV7-9; 8 bases are shared with TRBD2. V was pared by 3 bases and J by 16 bases, with 8 bases of the junction left unmatched. The CDR3 runs to 12 residues. Germline CDR1 and CDR2: SEHNR and FQNEAQ (reference sequence). The CDR3 region is CASSFGGSGGFF. The CDR3 DNA sequence: TGTGCCAGCAGCTTTGGAGGGAGCGGGGGCTTCTTC. The full variable domain, rest sourced from reference TRBV7-9 and TRBJ2-1, is DTGVSQNPRHKITKRGQNVTFRCDPISEHNRLYWYRQTLGQGPEFLTYFQNEAQLEKSRLLSDRFSAERPKGSFSTLEIQRTEQGDSAMYLCASSFGGSGGFFGPGTRLTVL.

The genes are TRBV18 and TRBJ2-5; 7 bases are a match to TRBD2. The CDR3 is 13 amino acids. The ends lost 3 bases at V and 5 bases at J; junction bases unmatched: 3. Germline lookup yields CDR1 KGHSH and CDR2 LQKENI. CDR3 amino acids: CASSPIAGETQYF. The CDR3, as DNA: TGTGCCAGCTCACCGATAGCGGGTGAGACCCAGTACTTC.

In this sample, this clone turned up a few times. This chain connects TRBV13 to TRBJ1-2, with D maybe TRBD1 (5 bases). The CDR3 has 14 residues. V was cut by 1 base and J by 6 bases, with 12 bases left in between. Germline loops: CDR1 PRHDT, CDR2 FYEKMQ (reference sequence). This CDR3 is CASSLVRGEDGYTF. DNA for the CDR3: TGTGCCAGCAGCTTAGTAAGAGGGGAGGATGGCTACACCTTC.

J is TRBJ2-7 and V is TRBV2; D is possibly TRBD2 (5 bases). The V gene lost 7 bases and the J gene lost 2 bases, with 12 bases spanning the gap. The V gene's germline CDR1 is SNHLY and CDR2 FYNNEI. The CDR3 is 13 residues long. The chain's CDR3 is CASMTGVPYEQYF. CDR3 in DNA: TGTGCCAGCATGACCGGGGTCCCCTACGAGCAGTACTTC.